A single sample gave rise to the 21 T cell receptor beta chains below, sequenced in a study of T cells in Graves' hyperthyroidism and ophthalmopathy. Authors of the study amplified TCR beta CDR3 regions from RNA transcripts. With the HTBI primer set, the TCR CDR3 went through a first round of RT-PCR. TCRdb re-called the multiplex PCR reads with MiXCR, one entry per CDR3 protein. The data hold hundreds of thousands of distinct CDR3 sequences, with around 25% observed a single time. The sequenced sample consisted of blood. The receptors originated from a woman in her 40s with Graves' ophthalmopathy.

At least ten counts were recorded for this clonotype. Written as DNA, the CDR3 is TGTGCCAGCAGTTCAAGCGGGAGCAGAAACGAGCAGTACTTC. Its protein is CASSSSGSRNEQYF. The J gene is TRBJ2-7, the V gene TRBV28; TRBD2 aligns across 8 bases. This CDR3 contains 14 residues. With 4 bases clipped from V and 5 bases from J, the junction kept 7 bases outside the gene matches. Germline V gives CDR1 MDHEN, CDR2 SYDVKM.

This clonotype appeared many times. The gene calls are TRBV5-6 and TRBJ2-7; D might be TRBD1 (6 bases). The CDR3 loop spans 14 amino acids. Germline V gene sequence: CDR1 SGHDT, CDR2 YYEEEE. With 1 base removed from V and 5 bases from J, the gap between germline ends came to 13 bases. The CDR3 loop reads CASSLLNRVHEQYF. The CDR3 nucleotides read TGTGCCAGCAGCTTGCTCAACAGGGTCCACGAGCAGTACTTC.

This clonotype was recorded many times. The V call is TRBV6-2 or TRBV6-3, the J call TRBJ1-2, with 10 bases lining up with TRBD1. V shed 2 bases, J shed 2 bases, and the junction held 11 bases outside the gene matches. Germline CDR1 reads MNHEY; CDR2 reads SVGEGT. This CDR3 has 18 residues. In nucleotides, the CDR3 is TGTGCCAGCAGTTACCCCCTGACAGGGGGCACCCCAAACTATGGCTACACCTTC. It encodes CASSYPLTGGTPNYGYTF.

In this sample, this clonotype turned up once. The chain is built from TRBV6-1 and TRBJ1-2; D is unclear. Trimming took 2 bases from V and 6 from J, leaving 10 bases between them. CDR3 length: 13 amino acids. Germline loops: CDR1 MNHNS, CDR2 SASEGT. For the CDR3, the DNA is TGTGCCAGCAGTGAAATTCGGACGGATGGCTACACCTTC. Translating gives CASSEIRTDGYTF.

V gene TRBV11-2 combines with J gene TRBJ2-7; 10 bases agree with TRBD2. V gave up 3 bases and J gave up 0 bases; unmatched junction bases: 5. CDR1 SGHAT and CDR2 FQNNGV come from the germline V gene. The CDR3 has 16 residues. CDR3 DNA: TGTGCCAGCAGCTTCTGGACTAGCGGAGGCTCCTACGAGCAGTACTTC. It is translated as CASSFWTSGGSYEQYF. The full variable domain, its missing parts supplied by reference TRBV11-2 and TRBJ2-7, is EAGVAQSPRYKIIEKRQSVAFWCNPISGHATLYWYQQILGQGPKLLIQFQNNGVVDDSQLPKDRFSAERLKGVDSTLKIQPAKLEDSAVYLCASSFWTSGGSYEQYFGPGTRLTVT.

This clonotype was detected ten times or more. V gene TRBV28 combines with J gene TRBJ2-7; 10 nucleotides match TRBD2. The germline V gene encodes CDR1 MDHEN and CDR2 SYDVKM. Losses at the gene ends were 4 bases for V and 5 bases for J; bases not matched to a gene: 8. This CDR3 is built from 15 residues. The CDR3 here is CASSSSSGSSHEQYF. The CDR3 DNA reads as TGTGCCAGCAGTTCTTCTAGCGGGAGTTCCCACGAGCAGTACTTC.

This clonotype was picked up many times. The chain has TRBV28 and TRBJ2-7; 13 nucleotides align to TRBD2. V dropped 0 bases and J dropped 3; count of bases not matched to a gene: 2. The V gene's germline CDR1 is MDHEN and CDR2 SYDVKM. CDR3 length equals 16 residues. The CDR3: CASSLWTSGGLYEQYF. CDR3 sequence (DNA): TGTGCCAGCAGTTTATGGACTAGCGGGGGGCTCTACGAGCAGTACTTC.

The sample holds many counts of this clonotype. V usage is TRBV5-6 and J usage is TRBJ1-2, with 7 bases identical to TRBD1. Trimming took 4 bases from V and 5 from J; bases not matched to a gene: 14. Germline V CDR1 and CDR2: SGHDT, YYEEEE. The CDR3 has 16 amino acids. Here the CDR3 DNA reads TGTGCCAGCAGCGCGCAACCCTTGGACAGGCAATATGGCTACACCTTC. The encoded protein is CASSAQPLDRQYGYTF.

This clonotype was counted many times. The chain links TRBV7-6 to TRBJ2-7; 8 nucleotides line up with TRBD1. Germline loops: CDR1 SGHVS, CDR2 FNYEAQ. J was trimmed by 0 bases and V by 5 bases; bases with no gene match: 6. The CDR3 runs 15 residues. In DNA, the CDR3 is TGTGCCAGCAGCCCTCTGGGACAGGCCTCCTACGAGCAGTACTTC. Amino acid sequence: CASSPLGQASYEQYF. Complete variable domain (other parts from reference TRBV7-6 and TRBJ2-7): GAGVSQSPRYKVTKRGQDVALRCDPISGHVSLYWYRQALGQGPEFLTYFNYEAQQDKSGLPNDRFSAERPEGSISTLTIQRTEQRDSAMYRCASSPLGQASYEQYFGPGTRLTVT.

In its sample, this clonotype was seen many times. The rearrangement links TRBV5-1 to TRBJ2-2; D call uncertain. CDR1 SGHRS and CDR2 YFSETQ come from the germline V gene. The CDR3 runs to 13 residues. Trimming took 4 bases from V and 7 from J, leaving 11 bases between them. The CDR3 region has the DNA TGCGCCAGCAGCCCACCGGTGGGCGGGGAGCTGTTTTTT. It translates to CASSPPVGGELFF. Drawing the rest from reference TRBV5-1 and TRBJ2-2, the complete variable domain is KAGVTQTPRYLIKTRGQQVTLSCSPISGHRSVSWYQQTPGQGLQFLFEYFSETQRNKGNFPGRFSGRQFSNSRSEMNVSTLELGDSALYLCASSPPVGGELFFGEGSRLTVL.

The V call is TRBV11-2, the J call TRBJ1-1; a possible D gene is TRBD1 (5 bases). The germline V gene encodes CDR1 SGHAT and CDR2 FQNNGV. Trimming removed 5 bases from V and 6 bases from J, with 22 bases in between. The length of the CDR3 is 16 residues. CDR3 bases: TGTGCCAGCAGCGTTCTTAGGCAGGGTCGAAAGGCTGAAGCTTTCTTT. Translated: CASSVLRQGRKAEAFF.

This clonotype came up many times. J is TRBJ1-5 and V is TRBV2; no firm D call. V was cut by 2 bases and J by 1 base, with 18 bases left in between. CDR3 length: 18 amino acids. Looked up from germline, CDR1 is SNHLY and CDR2 is FYNNEI. CDR3 coding DNA: TGTGCCAGCAGTGAACCACTAAGTCCCGACGGGAGCAATCAGCCCCAGCATTTT. It encodes CASSEPLSPDGSNQPQHF.

This clonotype showed up many times. The genes are TRBV19 and TRBJ2-5; D could derive from TRBD1 or TRBD2 (6 bases each). The CDR3 spans 15 residues. Trimming stripped 3 bases from V and 5 bases from J, with 16 bases between. Germline CDR1 reads LNHDA; CDR2 reads SQIVND (reference sequence). The chain's CDR3 is CASSIPGGGMETQYF. CDR3 DNA: TGTGCCAGTAGTATCCCTGGAGGGGGGATGGAGACCCAGTACTTC.

The chain is built from TRBV7-9 and TRBJ1-1, with TRBD1 identical over 7 bases. The length of the CDR3 is 15 residues. J lost 5 bases, V lost 5 bases, and 11 bases had no gene match. The germline V gene encodes CDR1 SEHNR and CDR2 FQNEAQ (reference sequence). The CDR3 spells CASSDRQGVVTEAFF. DNA of the CDR3: TGTGCCAGCAGCGACAGACAGGGTGTGGTAACTGAAGCTTTCTTT.

This clonotype was picked up many times. The chain carries TRBV2 and TRBJ2-7; no clear D. The germline CDR1 and CDR2 sequences are SNHLY and FYNNEI. Trimming took off 1 base at V and 0 bases at J, with 7 bases between the two ends. This CDR3 is 14 amino acids long. The CDR3 nucleotides read TGTGCCAGCAGTGAAGAGATGGGCTCCTACGAGCAGTACTTC. As protein: CASSEEMGSYEQYF.

This clonotype was seen ten or more times. The V and J genes are TRBV20-1 and TRBJ1-3, with a weak D call TRBD1 (5 bases). This CDR3 is built from 12 residues. Germline loops: CDR1 DFQATT, CDR2 SNEGSKA (reference sequence). The CDR3 DNA reads as TGCAGCACTAAGGGGACGGGAAACACCATATATTTT. This gives the protein CSTKGTGNTIYF.

The chain joins TRBV5-4 to TRBJ2-2; D may be TRBD2 (5 bases). V lost 4 bases to trimming and J lost 4 bases, with 14 bases between them. CDR1 and CDR2 (germline): SGHNT, YYREEE (reference sequence). The CDR3 covers 15 residues. CDR3 sequence: CASSPREGSTGELFF. The CDR3 DNA reads as TGTGCCAGCAGCCCCCGCGAGGGCAGCACCGGGGAGCTGTTTTTT. The entire variable domain, with the rest obtained from reference TRBV5-4 and TRBJ2-2, is as follows: ETGVTQSPTHLIKTRGQQVTLRCSSQSGHNTVSWYQQALGQGPQFIFQYYREEENGRGNFPPRFSGLQFPNYSSELNVNALELDDSALYLCASSPREGSTGELFFGEGSRLTVL.

The rearrangement links TRBV4-1 to TRBJ2-2, with D unresolved. The germline V gene encodes CDR1 MGHRA and CDR2 YSYEKL. CDR3 size: 14 residues. V lost 1 base and J 5 bases, leaving 8 bases between the germline ends. CDR3 loop: CASSQVAGTGELFF. Written as DNA, the CDR3 is TGCGCCAGCAGCCAAGTAGCCGGGACCGGGGAGCTGTTTTTT.

This clonotype was counted ten times or more. The genes are TRBV6-2 or TRBV6-3 and TRBJ2-7, with 7 nucleotides matching TRBD2. Germline V CDR1 and CDR2: MNHEY, SVGEGT. The CDR3 is 15 amino acids. With 6 bases clipped from V and 2 bases from J, the junction kept 10 bases outside the gene matches. For the CDR3, the DNA is TGTGCCAGCAGATCTCCGCGGGAGAGGACCTACGAGCAGTACTTC. Protein sequence: CASRSPRERTYEQYF.

Ten or more counts support this clonotype. The CDR3 loop is CASSLIQGETQYF. In nucleotides, the CDR3 is TGTGCCAGCAGCTTAATACAGGGAGAGACCCAGTACTTC. The chain joins TRBV7-6 to TRBJ2-5, with D tentatively TRBD1 (6 bases). There are 13 residues in the CDR3. V lost 2 bases, J lost 4 bases, and 8 bases lay in between. Germline-derived CDR1 and CDR2 are SGHVS and FNYEAQ.

This sequence joins TRBV29-1 and TRBJ2-7; no clear D. CDR3 length: 13 amino acids. Trimming removed 3 bases at V and 2 bases at J, with 11 bases between. Per germline, CDR1 SQVTM and CDR2 ANQGSEA. CDR3 sequence: CSVEGYTTYEQYF. The CDR3 region has the DNA TGCAGCGTTGAGGGCTACACCACCTACGAGCAGTACTTC.